This T cell receptor (beta chain) was obtained from a study of control samples from healthy donors and cancer patients. Trimming left V 2 bases short and J 8 bases short, with 34 bases between. This CDR3 has 21 residues. The germline gives CDR1 LGHNT, CDR2 FRNRAP. The method was immunoSEQ multiplex PCR; TCRdb's version includes in-frame clones alone and lacks a portion of them. This table has about 180,000 clones, around 87% appearing once. The specimen was blood. This chain joins TRBV12-5 and TRBJ2-1; the D gene is possibly TRBD2 (6 bases). The sequence was obtained from a woman between 50 and 59 years old in good health. CDR3 in DNA: TGTGCTAGTGGTTTGAGGACAACCACTAGCTCGTATCCTAGTGTCCCTCATGAGCAGTTCTTC. This gives the protein CASGLRTTTSSYPSVPHEQFF. The full variable domain, completed using reference TRBV12-5 and TRBJ2-1, is DARVTQTPRHKVTEMGQEVTMRCQPILGHNTVFWYRQTMMQGLELLAYFRNRAPLDDSGMPKDRFSAEMPDATLATLKIQPSEPRDSAVYFCASGLRTTTSSYPSVPHEQFFGPGTRLTVL.